Following are 7 T cell receptor beta chains from one sample sequenced in a study of the immune and genomic landscape of osteosarcoma. TCRdb keeps only in-frame clones here, not all; method: immunoSEQ multiplex PCR. This repertoire shows 1,200 or so clones, 72% found once; its top ten account for 10% to 13%. Input material: primary tumor tissue from soft tissue. Receptors were obtained from a man younger than 45 with osteosarcoma.

V is TRBV11-3 and J is TRBJ2-7, with TRBD1 identical over 7 bases. The CDR3 consists of 15 residues. In germline, CDR1 is SGHNT, CDR2 YENEEA. Trimming cost V 1 base and J 3 bases; bases outside gene matches: 6. The chain's CDR3 is CASSLAPGQIYEQYF. The DNA for the CDR3 is TGTGCCAGCAGCTTAGCCCCGGGACAGATCTACGAGCAGTACTTC.

The chain carries TRBV6-1 and TRBJ1-5; D is perhaps TRBD1 (5 bases). CDR1 MNHNS and CDR2 SASEGT come from the germline V gene. This CDR3 spans 13 amino acids. V was shortened by 7 bases and J by 2 bases, with 9 bases between the two germline ends. The CDR3: CASMGDRNQPQHF. The CDR3 bases are TGTGCCAGCATGGGGGACCGCAATCAGCCCCAGCATTTT.

This rearrangement joins TRBV27 to TRBJ2-1; D gene unclear. Germline-derived CDR1 and CDR2 are MNHEY and SMNVEV (reference sequence). This CDR3 contains 16 residues. V was clipped by 4 bases and J by 0 bases, with 13 bases between them. CDR3 region: CASSSGLKSSYNEQFF. The CDR3 coding sequence is TGTGCCAGCAGTTCGGGCCTTAAGAGCTCCTACAATGAGCAGTTCTTC.

The chain is built from TRBV19 and TRBJ2-7; D is undetermined. CDR3 length: 14 amino acids. Trimming shortened V by 6 bases and J by 4 bases, and 16 bases separated the two germline ends. CDR1 is LNHDA, CDR2 SQIVND, per germline (reference sequence). The chain's CDR3 is CASSSVGYSYEQYF. As DNA, the CDR3 is TGTGCCAGTAGCAGCGTGGGGTACAGTTACGAGCAGTACTTC. The whole variable domain, remainder taken from reference TRBV19 and TRBJ2-7, is DGGITQSPKYLFRKEGQNVTLSCEQNLNHDAMYWYRQDPGQGLRLIYYSQIVNDFQKGDIAEGYSVSREKKESFPLTVTSAQKNPTAFYLCASSSVGYSYEQYFGPGTRLTVT.

The chain uses TRBV18 and TRBJ2-5, with D hard to call. The CDR3 extends over 11 amino acids. Germline values: CDR1 KGHSH, CDR2 LQKENI. V was shortened by 1 base and J by 7 bases, with 4 bases between the two germline ends. CDR3 amino acids: CASSPLGTQYF. The CDR3 nucleotides are TGTGCCAGCTCACCACTAGGGACCCAGTACTTC. Together with reference TRBV18 and TRBJ2-5, the CDR3 gives the full variable domain: NAGVMQNPRHLVRRRGQEARLRCSPMKGHSHVYWYRQLPEEGLKFMVYLQKENIIDESGMPKERFSAEFPKEGPSILRIQQVVRGDSAAYFCASSPLGTQYFGPGTRLLVL.

For the CDR3, the DNA is TGTGCCAGCAGTGAATTGACAGGGGGTAATTCACCCCTCCACTTT. It codes for CASSELTGGNSPLHF. The chain employs TRBV2 and TRBJ1-6; 9 nucleotides line up with TRBD1. CDR3 length: 15 residues. The trim removed 2 bases at V and 6 bases at J, leaving 2 bases unmatched. The germline V gene encodes CDR1 SNHLY and CDR2 FYNNEI. The entire variable domain, with the rest obtained from reference TRBV2 and TRBJ1-6, is as follows: EPEVTQTPSHQVTQMGQEVILRCVPISNHLYFYWYRQILGQKVEFLVSFYNNEISEKSEIFDDQFSVERPDGSNFTLKIRSTKLEDSAMYFCASSELTGGNSPLHFGNGTRLTVT.

The chain is built from TRBV1 and TRBJ2-7; TRBD2, as called in the table, went unchecked against the DNA. TRBV1 is listed as a pseudogene. There are 15 residues in the CDR3. CDR3 loop: CTSSRLLAGGGEQYF. In nucleotides, the CDR3 is TGCACCAGCAGCCGCCTCCTAGCGGGGGGGGGTGAGCAGTACTTC.